These T cell receptor beta chains were read from a single sample in a study of shared clonotypes between healthy human individuals. The table came from immunoSEQ multiplex PCR; TCRdb's copy has only in-frame clones and leaves some out. Among roughly 2,500,000 clones listed, over 85% were seen once. Material for sequencing was naive CD4+ T cells from PBMCs. The origin of the receptors is a man younger than 35 in good health. Some clones in this sample may be carry-over from other donors' samples. Each CDR3 is given with its conserved first and last residue. D genes are given only for firm matches.

>TRBD2|TRBJ2-7|TRBV5-1
TGCGCCAGCAGAAGGACTAGCGGGAGGGAATCCTACGAGCAGTACTTC
CASRRTSGRESYEQYF
>-|TRBJ2-7|TRBV14
TGTGCCAGCAGCCAAGATTCGGTACGGAGGAAGCAGTACTTC
CASSQDSVRRKQYF
>TRBD1|TRBJ2-7|TRBV28
TGTGCCAGCCAAAATCCGGGACAGGGTTACGAGCAGTACTTC
CASQNPGQGYEQYF
>-|TRBJ1-3|TRBV5-4
TGTGCCAGCAGCTTGGCCGGTGGAAACACCATATATTTT
CASSLAGGNTIYF
>-|TRBJ1-5|TRBV11-2
TGTGCCAGCAGCATGACAGGCTCCAATCAGCCCCAGCATTTT
CASSMTGSNQPQHF
>-|TRBJ2-1|TRBV7-2
TGTGCCAGCAGCTTCGGAGGAAGCTCCTACAATGAGCAGTTCTTC
CASSFGGSSYNEQFF
>TRBD2|TRBJ2-1|TRBV18
TGTGCCAGCTCACCCTCTTTAGCGGGAGGTGGCAATGAGCAGTTCTTC
CASSPSLAGGGNEQFF
>TRBD1|TRBJ2-5|TRBV18
TGTGCCAGCTCAGGGACAGACCAAGAGACCCAGTACTTC
CASSGTDQETQYF
>TRBD2|TRBJ2-2|TRBV6-6
TGTGCCAGTAGCGGGAGGCAGGGCGGGGAGCTGTTTTTT
CASSGRQGGELFF
>-|TRBJ2-7|TRBV27
TGTGCCAGCAGTTTAGATGGAACAGGGTGGTACGAGCAGTACTTC
CASSLDGTGWYEQYF
>TRBD1|TRBJ2-2|TRBV7-3
TGTGCCAGCAGCCGAAACGGACAGGGAACCGGGGAGCTGTTTTTT
CASSRNGQGTGELFF
>TRBD2|TRBJ2-3|TRBV7-3
TGTGCCAGCAGCTTAGGCGGGAGGGCAACAGATACGCAGTATTTT
CASSLGGRATDTQYF
>TRBD1|TRBJ2-3|TRBV7-9
TGTGCCAGCAGCCGGACAGGGGCGGATACGCAGTATTTT
CASSRTGADTQYF
>-|TRBJ2-2|TRBV5-1
TGCGCCAGCAGCTTGCGGGCAGGGGACACCGGGGAGCTGTTTTTT
CASSLRAGDTGELFF
>-|TRBJ2-1|TRBV27
TGTGCCAGCAGTCTACCAAGAGGGTCAGCCTACAATGAGCAGTTCTTC
CASSLPRGSAYNEQFF